These T cell receptor beta chains were read from a single sample in a study of blood T cell repertoires in COVID-19. Generated by immunoSEQ multiplex PCR, the TCRdb table keeps only in-frame clones and is missing some. The table lists 150,000 or so clones, roughly 88% of them singletons. Sequenced input: PBMCs or T cells enriched from blood (not recorded which). Receptors were obtained from a woman aged 60-75 years who had recovered from COVID-19. Each CDR3 is given with its conserved first and last residue. Each record gives: J gene, clone size, D gene, V gene, CDR3 protein, CDR3 DNA. D genes are given only for firm matches. Size is omitted from some rows. Given values are once, few, many or a class for expanded clones.

TRBJ1-5	-	-	TRBV30	CAWSVGGQPQHF	TGTGCCTGGAGTGTGGGGGGTCAGCCCCAGCATTTT
TRBJ1-2	once	TRBD1	TRBV19	CASSTSGQYYGYTF	TGTGCCAGTAGTACCTCGGGACAGTACTATGGCTACACCTTC
TRBJ1-2	-	-	TRBV18	CASSRREEDGYTF	TGTGCCAGCTCCCGACGCGAGGAGGATGGCTACACCTTC
TRBJ2-3	-	TRBD2	TRBV29-1	CSGERGADTQYF	TGCAGCGGGGAGCGGGGGGCAGATACGCAGTATTTT
TRBJ1-2	once	-	TRBV20-1	CSAPGVEGYTF	TGCAGTGCCCCGGGGGTGGAGGGCTACACCTTC
TRBJ2-5	-	TRBD2	TRBV2	CASSVVAGSEETQYF	TGTGCCAGCAGTGTTGTAGCGGGGTCGGAAGAGACCCAGTACTTC
TRBJ2-7	-	-	TRBV5-4	CASSVDSLGEQYF	TGTGCCAGCAGCGTGGACAGTCTGGGCGAGCAGTACTTC
TRBJ2-5	-	TRBD1	TRBV5-6	CASSSPDRGQTQYF	TGTGCCAGCAGCTCTCCTGACAGGGGCCAGACCCAGTACTTC
TRBJ2-3	-	TRBD2	TRBV3-1/TRBV3-2	CASSQGLAGATDTQYF	TGTGCCAGCAGCCAAGGACTAGCGGGGGCCACAGATACGCAGTATTTT
TRBJ2-5	-	-	TRBV27	CASSHRRGETQYF	TGTGCCAGCAGTCACCGGCGGGGCGAGACCCAGTACTTC
TRBJ2-7	-	TRBD1	TRBV30	CAWTQGVVGEQYF	TGTGCCTGGACCCAGGGGGTAGTTGGCGAGCAGTACTTC
TRBJ2-2	-	TRBD1	TRBV12-5	CASGLEGAGGELFF	TGTGCTAGTGGTTTGGAGGGGGCTGGCGGGGAGCTGTTTTTT
TRBJ2-1	few	-	TRBV29-1	CSGVLEDEQFF	TGCAGCGGAGTCCTCGAAGATGAGCAGTTCTTC
TRBJ1-2	-	-	TRBV28	CASSLFSGVQGYTF	TGTGCCAGCAGTTTATTTTCCGGGGTCCAGGGCTACACCTTC
TRBJ1-1	-	-	TRBV10-1	CASSDSGRTEAFF	TGCGCCAGCAGTGATAGCGGGAGAACTGAAGCTTTCTTT
TRBJ1-1	-	-	TRBV11-1	CASSAGPRNTEAFF	TGTGCCAGCAGCGCGGGACCGCGAAACACTGAAGCTTTCTTT
TRBJ1-1	-	TRBD1	TRBV2	CASRKTGQVNTEAFF	TGTGCCAGCAGGAAGACAGGGCAGGTGAACACTGAAGCTTTCTTT
TRBJ1-5	-	-	TRBV5-8	CASSQGSTGPQHF	TGTGCCAGCAGCCAAGGCTCTACGGGGCCCCAGCATTTT
TRBJ2-3	-	TRBD1	TRBV30	CAWGPGTAATDTQYF	TGTGCCTGGGGCCCCGGGACAGCCGCCACAGATACGCAGTATTTT
TRBJ2-1	-	TRBD2	TRBV5-1	CASSLGPAGGFNEQFF	TGCGCCAGCAGCTTGGGGCCAGCGGGGGGATTCAATGAGCAGTTCTTC
TRBJ1-6	-	-	TRBV5-1	CASRERVGSPLHF	TGCGCCAGCAGGGAGCGAGTCGGTTCACCCCTCCACTTT
TRBJ1-3	-	-	TRBV14	CASSQDSTNGNTIYF	TGTGCCAGCAGCCAAGATTCGACAAACGGAAACACCATATATTTT